Below are 4 T cell receptor beta chains sequenced from a single sample in a study of cytotoxic CD8 clonotypes in ibrutinib-treated CLL. Sequenced by immunoSEQ multiplex PCR; TCRdb stores in-frame clones only, minus some. Of 35,000 to 45,000 clones in the sample, approximately 74% were seen once. The input for sequencing was PBMCs, taken after 12 months of ibrutinib treatment. Source of these receptors: a human donor with chronic lymphocytic leukemia.

In DNA form, the CDR3 reads TGTGCCAGCAGCTCGACAGGGGGTTTTCAGCCCCAGCATTTT. Protein product: CASSSTGGFQPQHF. This rearrangement joins TRBV7-9 to TRBJ1-5; 9 positions agree with TRBD1. With V trimmed by 4 bases and J by 6 bases, 4 bases remained unmatched. In germline, CDR1 is SEHNR, CDR2 FQNEAQ (reference sequence). The CDR3 is 14 amino acids.

This sequence joins TRBV28 and TRBJ2-7, with 12 bases aligning to TRBD1. The CDR3 sequence is 17 residues long. Germline V gene lookup returns CDR1 MDHEN and CDR2 SYDVKM. V shed 5 bases, J shed 3 bases, and the junction held 11 bases outside the gene matches. CDR3 protein: CASSPPLGTGGSYEQYF. CDR3 sequence (DNA): TGTGCCAGCAGTCCTCCTCTCGGGACAGGGGGCAGCTACGAGCAGTACTTC. Looking up the rest from reference TRBV28 and TRBJ2-7 gives the full variable domain: DVKVTQSSRYLVKRTGEKVFLECVQDMDHENMFWYRQDPGLGLRLIYFSYDVKMKEKGDIPEGYSVSREKKERFSLILESASTNQTSMYLCASSPPLGTGGSYEQYFGPGTRLTVT.

This clone was found a few times. The gene calls are TRBV6-6 and TRBJ1-4; 10 positions match TRBD1. Germline V gene data show CDR1 as MNHNY and CDR2 as SVGAGI (reference sequence). V shed 4 bases and J 0 bases; nucleotides not matched to a gene: 2. The CDR3 consists of 16 residues. CDR3 DNA: TGTGCCAGCAGTTGGACAGGGGGGACAACTAATGAAAAACTGTTTTTT. Translated: CASSWTGGTTNEKLFF.

The chain uses TRBV25-1 and TRBJ2-1; no definite D call. The V and J ends lost 1 base and 8 bases respectively, with 21 bases between them. CDR3 size: 17 residues. Germline V lookup: CDR1 MGHDK, CDR2 SYGVNS. In nucleotides, the CDR3 is TGTGCCAGCAGTGAATTAAATAAACGCGAGCTAATGGATGAGCAGTTCTTC. This sequence encodes CASSELNKRELMDEQFF.